The 3 T cell receptor beta chains in this list originate from one sample, sequenced in a study of T cell repertoires in ileal Crohn's disease. Sequenced by immunoSEQ multiplex PCR; TCRdb stores in-frame clones only, minus some. The data hold roughly 14,000 clones, with around 70% observed a single time. Sample: ileal tissue. These receptors originate from an adult with Crohn's disease.

J is TRBJ2-7 and V is TRBV5-1; 8 bases are a match to TRBD1. The CDR3 has 14 residues. Trimming removed 0 bases from V and 5 bases from J; junction bases left unmatched: 4. The germline CDR1 and CDR2 sequences are SGHRS and YFSETQ. Here the CDR3 reads CASSLGQGRDEQYF. Written as DNA, the CDR3 is TGCGCCAGCAGCTTGGGACAGGGGAGAGACGAGCAGTACTTC.

The CDR3 protein is CASSPPGGLSYEQYF. DNA for the CDR3: TGCGCCAGCAGCCCCCCAGGGGGCCTCTCCTACGAGCAGTACTTC. The J gene is TRBJ2-7, the V gene TRBV4-1, with 8 bases that match TRBD1. This CDR3 is built from 15 residues. Unmatched junction bases numbered 5, after V lost 4 bases and J lost 0 bases. The germline V gene has CDR1 MGHRA and CDR2 YSYEKL.

This clone was seen a handful of times. This chain links TRBV6-1 with TRBJ1-2; possible D gene TRBD1, 6 bases. The CDR3 runs 13 residues. Trimming pared 7 bases from V and 3 bases from J, leaving 12 bases between. Germline CDR1 is MNHNS and CDR2 is SASEGT. The CDR3 coding sequence is TGTGCCAGCATTATAGGACAGTACTATGGCTACACCTTC. Residues: CASIIGQYYGYTF.